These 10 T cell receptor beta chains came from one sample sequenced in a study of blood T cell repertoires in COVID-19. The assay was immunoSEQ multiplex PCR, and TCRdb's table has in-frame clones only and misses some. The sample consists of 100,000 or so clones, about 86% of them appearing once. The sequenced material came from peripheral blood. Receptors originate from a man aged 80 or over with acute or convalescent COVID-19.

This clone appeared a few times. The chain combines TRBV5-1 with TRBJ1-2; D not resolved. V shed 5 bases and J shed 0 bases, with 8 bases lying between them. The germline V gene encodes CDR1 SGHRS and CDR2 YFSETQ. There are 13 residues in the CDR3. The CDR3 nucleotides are TGCGCCAGCAGTCCTGACACTAACTATGGCTACACCTTC. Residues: CASSPDTNYGYTF.

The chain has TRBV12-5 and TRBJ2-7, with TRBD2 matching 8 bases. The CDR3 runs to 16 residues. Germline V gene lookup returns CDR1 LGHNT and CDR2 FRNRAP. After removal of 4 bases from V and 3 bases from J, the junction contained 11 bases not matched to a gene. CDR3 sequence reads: CASGYEAGAAGYEQYF. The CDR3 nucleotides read TGTGCTAGTGGTTATGAAGCGGGAGCGGCGGGCTACGAGCAGTACTTC.

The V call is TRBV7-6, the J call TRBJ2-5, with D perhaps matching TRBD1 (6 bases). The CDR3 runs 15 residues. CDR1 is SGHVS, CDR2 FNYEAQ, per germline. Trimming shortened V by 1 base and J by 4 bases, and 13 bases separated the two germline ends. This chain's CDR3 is CASSLVLGAGETQYF. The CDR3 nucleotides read TGTGCCAGCAGCTTAGTCCTGGGGGCAGGAGAGACCCAGTACTTC.

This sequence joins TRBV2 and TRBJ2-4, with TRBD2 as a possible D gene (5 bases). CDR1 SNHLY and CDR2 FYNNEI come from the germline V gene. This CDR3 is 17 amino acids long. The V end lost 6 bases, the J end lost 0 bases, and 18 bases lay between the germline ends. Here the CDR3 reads CASSRHAGVLAKNIQYF. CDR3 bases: TGTGCCAGCAGCCGACATGCCGGGGTACTAGCCAAAAACATTCAGTACTTC.

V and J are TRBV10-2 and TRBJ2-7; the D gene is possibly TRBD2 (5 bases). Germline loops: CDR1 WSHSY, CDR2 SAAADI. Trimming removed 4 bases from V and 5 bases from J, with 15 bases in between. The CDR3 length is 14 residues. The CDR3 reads CASSVTGEGNEQYF. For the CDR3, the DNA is TGCGCCAGCAGTGTGACCGGTGAGGGAAACGAGCAGTACTTC.

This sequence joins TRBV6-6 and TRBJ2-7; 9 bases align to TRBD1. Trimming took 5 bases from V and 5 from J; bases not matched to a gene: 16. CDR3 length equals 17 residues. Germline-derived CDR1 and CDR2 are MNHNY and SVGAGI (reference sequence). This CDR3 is CASSHNFGPGQGNEQYF. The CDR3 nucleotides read TGTGCCAGCAGTCATAATTTTGGGCCGGGACAGGGAAACGAGCAGTACTTC.

The CDR3 here is CASSYILAREQFF. In DNA, the CDR3 is TGTGCCAGCAGTTACATTCTAGCACGCGAGCAGTTCTTC. This chain connects TRBV6-2 or TRBV6-3 to TRBJ2-1, with a tentative D call TRBD2 (5 bases). This CDR3 comprises 13 residues. CDR1 is MNHEY and CDR2 is SVGEGT in the germline V gene. Trimming cost V 2 bases and J 10 bases, with 12 bases left between them.

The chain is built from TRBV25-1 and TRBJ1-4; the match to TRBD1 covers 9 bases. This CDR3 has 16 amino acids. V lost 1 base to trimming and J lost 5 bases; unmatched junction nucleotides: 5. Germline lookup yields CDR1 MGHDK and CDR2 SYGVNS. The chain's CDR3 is CASSEFGTGRNEKLFF. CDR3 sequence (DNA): TGTGCCAGCAGTGAATTCGGGACAGGGCGGAATGAAAAACTGTTTTTT.

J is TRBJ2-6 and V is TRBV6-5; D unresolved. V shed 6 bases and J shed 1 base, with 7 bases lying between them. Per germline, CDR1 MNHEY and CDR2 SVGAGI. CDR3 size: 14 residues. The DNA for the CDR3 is TGTGCCAGCAGCCCCAGTTCTGGGGCCAACGTCCTGACTTTC. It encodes CASSPSSGANVLTF.

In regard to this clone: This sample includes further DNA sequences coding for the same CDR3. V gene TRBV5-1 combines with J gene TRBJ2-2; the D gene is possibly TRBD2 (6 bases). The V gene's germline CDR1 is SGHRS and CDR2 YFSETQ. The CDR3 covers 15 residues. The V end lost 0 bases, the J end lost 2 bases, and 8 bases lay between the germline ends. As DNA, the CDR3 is TGCGCCAGCAGCTTGGCCGGGACTAACACCGGGGAGCTGTTTTTT. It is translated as CASSLAGTNTGELFF.